This T cell receptor (beta chain) came from a study of OX40 agonist ivuxolimab in advanced cancers. TCRdb's table, derived via immunoSEQ multiplex PCR, lists solely in-frame clones and lacks some. In the table there are 70,000 to 95,000 clones, around 84% of which are singletons. Germline V gene data show CDR1 as MNHEY and CDR2 as SVGAGI. CDR3 length: 14 amino acids. The ends were cut back, 0 bases at V and 2 bases at J, with 8 bases in the middle. The chain links TRBV6-5 to TRBJ2-7; no clear D. This sequence was found in an adult with an advanced solid tumor such as melanoma, head and neck, liver or kidney cancer. This specimen was CD4+ or CD8+ T cells sorted from blood, taken in a trial of the OX40 agonist ivuxolimab. The CDR3 bases are TGTGCCAGCAGTTACTCGGGCTCCCCCTACGAGCAGTACTTC. Protein sequence: CASSYSGSPYEQYF.